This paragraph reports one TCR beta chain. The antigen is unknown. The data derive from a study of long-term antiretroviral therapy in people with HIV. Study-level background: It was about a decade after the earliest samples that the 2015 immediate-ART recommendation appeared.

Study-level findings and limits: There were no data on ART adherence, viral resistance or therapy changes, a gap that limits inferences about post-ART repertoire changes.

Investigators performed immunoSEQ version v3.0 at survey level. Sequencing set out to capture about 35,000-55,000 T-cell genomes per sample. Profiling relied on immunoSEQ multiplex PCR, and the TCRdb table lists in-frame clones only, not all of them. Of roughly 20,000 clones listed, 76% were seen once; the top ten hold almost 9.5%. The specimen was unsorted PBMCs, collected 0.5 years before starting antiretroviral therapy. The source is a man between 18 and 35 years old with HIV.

This CDR3 reads CASSISTQGAIGYTF. The CDR3 coding sequence is TGTGCCAGTAGTATAAGTACACAGGGGGCCATTGGCTACACCTTC. The J gene is TRBJ1-2, the V gene TRBV19; 9 bases are a match to TRBD1. The germline gives CDR1 LNHDA, CDR2 SQIVND (reference sequence). This CDR3 has 15 amino acids. The V gene end was trimmed by 2 bases and the J gene end by 7 bases; junction bases not matched to a gene: 8.